This T cell receptor (beta chain) came from a study of OX40 agonist ivuxolimab in advanced cancers. Study details: Patients assigned to dose escalation were diagnosed with hepatocellular carcinoma, melanoma, renal cell or head and neck cancer. The dose-escalation cohort was about 87% male, with a mean age of around 60 years, ranging roughly 23 to 85.

CDR3 length: 12 residues. Trimming removed 0 bases at V and 4 bases at J, with 2 bases between. The germline V gene encodes CDR1 SGHNT and CDR2 YYREEE (reference sequence). As for this clone: Its antigen is not known.

Clones were sequenced by immunoSEQ multiplex PCR, and TCRdb holds only the in-frame ones, with some missing. Of approximately 94,000 clones in the sample, under 95% were seen once. Broader study findings: The average count of expanded clones was higher among CD8+ T cells than among CD4+. Clonal expansion was seen in CD4+ and CD8+ blood T cells by week 6 at 0.1 to 3.0 mg/kg.

V and J are TRBV5-4 and TRBJ2-4; D gene unclear. Sequenced here: CD4+ or CD8+ T cells sorted from blood, sampled in a trial of the OX40 agonist ivuxolimab. The TCR comes from an adult with an advanced solid tumor such as melanoma, head and neck, liver or kidney cancer. The CDR3 sequence: CASSLDKNIQYF. The CDR3 coding sequence is TGTGCCAGCAGCTTGGATAAAAACATTCAGTACTTC.